This TCR beta chain came from a study of shared clonotypes between healthy human individuals. Terminally differentiated effector memory CD45RA+ cells were excluded from the naive CD8 cells, which were CD45RO-negative and positively selected for CCR7. The CDR3 runs to 16 residues. CDR1 SEHNR and CDR2 FQNEAQ come from the germline V gene (reference sequence). V was clipped by 0 bases and J by 2 bases, with 14 bases between them. TCRdb's copy holds only in-frame clones and misses some; the assay was immunoSEQ multiplex PCR. The sample has about 600,000 clones, 95% to 98% seen once; the top ten hold roughly 0.29%.

The sample was naive CD8+ T cells sorted from blood. This chain joins TRBV7-9 and TRBJ2-7, with TRBD1 as a possible D gene (6 bases). The TCR sequence derives from a man younger than 45 in good health. Here the CDR3 DNA reads TGTGCCAGCAGCTTAGCGCTTGACAGGTCGCCCTACGAGCAGTACTTC. This codes for CASSLALDRSPYEQYF.